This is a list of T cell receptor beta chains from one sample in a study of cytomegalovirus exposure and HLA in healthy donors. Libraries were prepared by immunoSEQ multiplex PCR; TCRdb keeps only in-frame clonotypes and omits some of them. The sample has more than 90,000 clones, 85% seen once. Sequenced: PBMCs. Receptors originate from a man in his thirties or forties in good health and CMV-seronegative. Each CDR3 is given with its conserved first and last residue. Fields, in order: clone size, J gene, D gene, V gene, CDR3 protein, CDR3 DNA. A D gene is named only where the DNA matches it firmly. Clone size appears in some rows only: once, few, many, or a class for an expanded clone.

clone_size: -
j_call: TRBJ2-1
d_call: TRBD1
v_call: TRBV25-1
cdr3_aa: CASSELGRTGYYNEQFF
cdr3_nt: TGTGCCAGCAGTGAACTAGGAAGGACAGGGTATTACAATGAGCAGTTCTTC

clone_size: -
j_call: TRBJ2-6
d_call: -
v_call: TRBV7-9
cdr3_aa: CASSLFGGRSNSGANVLTF
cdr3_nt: TGTGCCAGCAGCTTATTCGGAGGGCGGAGTAACTCTGGGGCCAACGTCCTGACTTTC

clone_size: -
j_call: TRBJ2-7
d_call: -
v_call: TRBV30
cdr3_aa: CAWSAKAPYEQYF
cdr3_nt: TGTGCCTGGAGTGCTAAAGCCCCCTACGAGCAGTACTTC

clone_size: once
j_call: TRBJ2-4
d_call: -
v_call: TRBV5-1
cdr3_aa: CASSLHLIPSVKNIQYF
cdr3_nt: TGCGCCAGCAGCTTACATTTAATTCCGAGCGTCAAAAACATTCAGTACTTC

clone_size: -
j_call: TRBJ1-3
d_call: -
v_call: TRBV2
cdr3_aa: CAGRRDLNTIYF
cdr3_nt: TGTGCCGGCCGAAGGGACTTAAACACCATATATTTT

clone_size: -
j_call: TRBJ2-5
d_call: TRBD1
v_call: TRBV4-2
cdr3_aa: CASSHRQGEETQYF
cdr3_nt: TGTGCCAGCAGCCACCGACAGGGCGAAGAGACCCAGTACTTC

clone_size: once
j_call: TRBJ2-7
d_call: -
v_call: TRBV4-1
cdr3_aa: CASSQLETSYEQYF
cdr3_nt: TGCGCCAGCAGCCAACTAGAGACGAGCTACGAGCAGTACTTC

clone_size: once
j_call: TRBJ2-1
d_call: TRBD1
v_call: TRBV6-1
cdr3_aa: CASSVGTGLYNEQFF
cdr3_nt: TGTGCCAGCAGTGTCGGGACAGGGCTTTACAATGAGCAGTTCTTC

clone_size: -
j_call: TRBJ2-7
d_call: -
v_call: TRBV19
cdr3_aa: CASSTGRDEQYF
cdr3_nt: TGTGCCAGTAGCACAGGGCGAGACGAGCAGTACTTC

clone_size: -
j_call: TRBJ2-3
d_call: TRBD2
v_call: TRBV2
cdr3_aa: CASRTSGGSDTQYF
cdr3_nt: TGTGCCAGCAGAACTAGCGGGGGGTCAGATACGCAGTATTTT

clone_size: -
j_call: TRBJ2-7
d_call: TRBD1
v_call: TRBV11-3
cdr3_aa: CASSPRDSSYEQYF
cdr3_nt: TGTGCCAGCAGCCCGAGGGACAGCTCCTACGAGCAGTACTTC